The 2 T cell receptor beta chains listed next were all sequenced from one sample in a study of T cells in Graves' hyperthyroidism and ophthalmopathy. Amplified TCR beta CDR3 regions came from RNA transcripts. During a first-round RT-PCR of the TCR CDR3, the HTBI primer set was used. MiXCR, applied by TCRdb to the multiplex PCR reads, yields one record per CDR3 protein. The sample lists about 540,000 distinct CDR3 sequences, about 45% seen once, with 6.5% to 9% in the top ten. The material sequenced was peripheral blood or thyroid tissue (not recorded which). The source is a woman aged 18-35 years with Graves' hyperthyroidism.

The rearrangement links TRBV2 to TRBJ2-7, with a possible D match to TRBD2 (5 bases). The CDR3 has 14 residues. Germline lookup yields CDR1 SNHLY and CDR2 FYNNEI. Deletions cut 7 bases from V and 0 bases from J, with 13 bases between. CDR3 loop: CASTEGGSSYEQYF. CDR3 DNA sequence: TGTGCCAGCACCGAGGGCGGCAGCTCCTACGAGCAGTACTTC.

As to this clonotype: This could be a read error, since a much larger clone is one nucleotide away. The gene calls are TRBV10-3 and TRBJ1-1; D perhaps matches TRBD1 (5 bases). Germline CDR1 is ENHRY and CDR2 is SYGVKD. The length of the CDR3 is 14 residues. CDR3 protein: CAVSEAGRNTEAFF. As DNA, the CDR3 is TGTGCCGTCAGTGAGGCAGGGAGGAACACTGAAGCTTTCTTT.